Listed here is a single T cell receptor (beta chain). Its antigen is undetermined. TCRdb reprocessed the RT-PCR reads via MiXCR and lists one record per CDR3 protein. This sample carries around 580,000 distinct CDR3 sequences, roughly 15% of them seen once, and the ten largest clones take over 8.5%. The entry originates in a study of response to subunit inactivated influenza vaccine. V dropped 3 bases and J dropped 3 bases, with 18 bases sitting between them. CDR1 and CDR2 (germline): MNHEY, SVGEGT. This CDR3 spans 16 amino acids. Study-level points and caveats: The authors offered the suggestion that each seasonal influenza vaccination recruits few new T cells.

The sequencing here drew on PBMCs from blood, taken 11 to 12 days after vaccination. This chain joins TRBV6-2 or TRBV6-3 and TRBJ2-7; D gene ambiguous. The clonotype was recovered from a man aged 45-60 years who received an inactivated influenza vaccine. The CDR3 DNA follows: TGTGCCAGCAGTTATGCGATTACAGAAGTTGGCTACGAGCAGTACTTC. Protein: CASSYAITEVGYEQYF.